The 15 T cell receptor beta chains presented below share a single source sample, sequenced in a study of Ad26.COV2.S vaccination and SARS-CoV-2 variants. Clones were sequenced by immunoSEQ multiplex PCR, and TCRdb holds only the in-frame ones, with some missing. The table lists about 390,000 clones, 80% to 95% of them singletons, with 1.5% to 2% in the top ten. Treatment defined: some 20 received Ad26.COV2.S at low or high dose, single or two shots; about 5 received placebo; per-sample allocation not given. Specimens were obtained on day 63 following the first vaccine or placebo injection. The sample here was peripheral blood, taken in a trial of Ad26.COV2.S vaccine versus placebo. The receptors were sampled from a person between 18 and 65 years old who received the Ad26.COV2.S COVID-19 vaccine or a placebo.

The V call is TRBV13, the J call TRBJ2-1, with 8 bases fitting TRBD1. CDR1 is PRHDT and CDR2 is FYEKMQ in the germline V gene (reference sequence). The CDR3 loop spans 16 amino acids. V was clipped by 5 bases and J by 12 bases; unmatched bases: 18. CDR3 sequence: CASSVWTGKSLWAQFF. CDR3 sequence (DNA): TGTGCCAGCAGCGTCTGGACAGGGAAATCTTTATGGGCGCAGTTCTTC.

The gene calls are TRBV3-1 (or the pseudogene TRBV3-2) and TRBJ2-1, with 10 bases identical to TRBD2. Trimming at V came to 6 bases and at J to 9 bases, leaving 11 bases not matched to a gene. The CDR3 contains 15 residues. CDR1 is LGHDT, CDR2 YNNKEL, per germline (reference sequence). CDR3 sequence (DNA): TGTGCCAGCAGTCTAACTAGCGGGGAAGGGGGTGAGCAGTTCTTC. Translating it yields CASSLTSGEGGEQFF.

J is TRBJ1-2 and V is TRBV19, with no clear D. Germline V gives CDR1 LNHDA, CDR2 SQIVND (reference sequence). The CDR3 covers 13 residues. Between the trimmed V and J ends, which lost 2 bases and 4 bases, there was a span of 8 bases. The CDR3 region is CASSITGSYGYTF. CDR3 in DNA: TGTGCCAGTAGTATAACGGGGAGCTATGGCTACACCTTC.

The gene calls are TRBV9 and TRBJ2-5, with D possibly being TRBD1 (6 bases). The V gene lost 1 base and the J gene lost 5 bases, with 12 bases spanning the gap. Germline V gene data show CDR1 as SGDLS and CDR2 as YYNGEE. This CDR3 is built from 14 residues. The DNA for the CDR3 is TGTGCCAGCAGCGTACGGGGAAGGGGGGAGACCCAGTACTTC. Translating it yields CASSVRGRGETQYF.

The chain combines TRBV9 with TRBJ2-1, with 10 bases aligning to TRBD2. Trimming cost V 3 bases and J 8 bases; bases outside gene matches: 5. CDR3 size: 14 residues. The germline CDR1 and CDR2 sequences are SGDLS and YYNGEE. CDR3 in DNA: TGTGCCAGCAGCGGTAGCGGGGGGCGCGATGAGCAGTTCTTC. Its protein is CASSGSGGRDEQFF. Full variable domain (rest looked up from reference TRBV9 and TRBJ2-1): DSGVTQTPKHLITATGQRVTLRCSPRSGDLSVYWYQQSLDQGLQFLIQYYNGEERAKGNILERFSAQQFPDLHSELNLSSLELGDSALYFCASSGSGGRDEQFFGPGTRLTVL.

The chain employs TRBV18 and TRBJ2-6; D might be TRBD2 (6 bases). Trimming cost V 2 bases and J 4 bases, with 15 bases left between them. The CDR3 spans 17 residues. Germline CDR1 and CDR2: KGHSH and LQKENI. CDR3 sequence reads: CASSPLTAAGGANVLTF. Here the CDR3 DNA reads TGTGCCAGCTCACCATTGACAGCCGCGGGAGGGGCCAACGTCCTGACTTTC.

CDR3 loop: CASSFSGIYEQYF. For the CDR3, the DNA is TGTGCCAGCAGCTTCTCAGGGATCTACGAGCAGTACTTC. The chain links TRBV11-2 to TRBJ2-7, with D perhaps TRBD1 (5 bases). Trimming removed 3 bases from V and 3 bases from J, with 9 bases in between. Germline V CDR1 and CDR2: SGHAT, FQNNGV. The CDR3 has 13 amino acids.

The chain has TRBV28 and TRBJ1-2; D gene ambiguous. The CDR3 is 15 residues long. Trimming left V 6 bases short and J 8 bases short, with 22 bases between. CDR1 is MDHEN and CDR2 is SYDVKM in the germline V gene. The CDR3 bases are TGTGCCAGCAGCCCCCCCCGGACCGTGGTCCCAGGCTACACCTTC. This gives the protein CASSPPRTVVPGYTF.

This chain connects TRBV4-1 to TRBJ2-7; D not certain. V lost 4 bases and J 3 bases, leaving 16 bases between the germline ends. The CDR3 spans 15 residues. Germline-derived CDR1 and CDR2 are MGHRA and YSYEKL. The CDR3 region has the DNA TGCGCCAGCAGCCGGACGGATGCAGGCCTCTACGAGCAGTACTTC. This encodes CASSRTDAGLYEQYF.

The rearrangement uses TRBV4-1 and TRBJ2-2; 11 nucleotides agree with TRBD2. The germline V gene encodes CDR1 MGHRA and CDR2 YSYEKL. There are 15 residues in the CDR3. After removal of 2 bases from V and 6 bases from J, the junction contained 2 bases not matched to a gene. The CDR3 sequence: CASSQLAGGPGELFF. The CDR3 nucleotides are TGCGCCAGCAGCCAACTAGCGGGGGGCCCCGGGGAGCTGTTTTTT.

The chain joins TRBV14 to TRBJ2-7; 7 bases are a match to TRBD1. The CDR3 extends over 14 amino acids. Looked up from germline, CDR1 is SGHDN and CDR2 is FVKESK. The V segment lost 5 bases and the J segment 5 bases; nucleotides outside the gene matches: 9. In nucleotides, the CDR3 is TGTGCCAGCAGCTTCGGGACAGCCCGGGACGAGCAGTACTTC. This codes for CASSFGTARDEQYF.

The chain couples TRBV7-5 to TRBJ2-6. TRBV7-5 represents a pseudogene. The CDR3 covers 16 residues. The CDR3 sequence: CARSFSLHSGANVLTF. CDR3 coding DNA: TGTGCCAGAAGCTTTTCGTTGCACTCTGGGGCCAACGTCCTGACTTTC.

The chain couples TRBV4-3 to TRBJ2-7; 11 bases match TRBD2. The CDR3 is 15 amino acids. Germline lookup yields CDR1 LGHNA and CDR2 YSLEER. With V trimmed by 2 bases and J by 4 bases, 4 bases remained unmatched. The CDR3 DNA is TGCGCCAGCAGCCAACTAGCGGGGGGCTCGTACGAGCAGTACTTC. Translated: CASSQLAGGSYEQYF.

In regard to this clone: Other DNA sequences in this sample translate to the same CDR3. The chain uses TRBV12-3 or TRBV12-4 and TRBJ2-2; D is uncertain. This CDR3 is 12 amino acids long. V lost 3 bases to trimming and J lost 6 bases, with 5 bases between them. CDR3 protein: CASSLSAGELFF. The CDR3 DNA reads TGTGCCAGCAGTTTGAGCGCCGGGGAGCTGTTTTTT.

V is TRBV18 and J is TRBJ1-5; no clear D. The CDR3 has 14 residues. The germline V gene encodes CDR1 KGHSH and CDR2 LQKENI. The germline V and J ends were trimmed by 1 base and 0 bases, with 4 bases remaining between them. Written as DNA, the CDR3 is TGTGCCAGCTCACCACAACCTAGCAATCAGCCCCAGCATTTT. It codes for CASSPQPSNQPQHF.